This TCR beta chain is from a study of graft-versus-host responses after intestinal transplantation. As for the study in general: Each transplant was multivisceral, liver-intestinal, or isolated intestinal.

As for this clone: Its antigen remains unidentified.

Germline V gene sequence: CDR1 LNHDA, CDR2 SQIVND (reference sequence). The CDR3 is 14 amino acids. V dropped 7 bases and J dropped 0 bases, with 12 bases sitting between them. Using immunoSEQ multiplex PCR, the repertoire was profiled, and TCRdb retains in-frame clones only, with some absent. The table has approximately 130,000 clones, around nine tenths seen once; the top ten hold over 0.15%. The material was unstimulated CD4+ T cells sorted from spleen or lymph node cells, obtained before intestinal transplant. The chain uses TRBV19 and TRBJ1-2; D gene uncertain. The source is a human donor who received an intestinal transplant. The CDR3 DNA is TGTGCCAGTAAAATTGGTTCGACTAACTATGGCTACACCTTC. It encodes CASKIGSTNYGYTF. The full variable domain, rest sourced from reference TRBV19 and TRBJ1-2, is DGGITQSPKYLFRKEGQNVTLSCEQNLNHDAMYWYRQDPGQGLRLIYYSQIVNDFQKGDIAEGYSVSREKKESFPLTVTSAQKNPTAFYLCASKIGSTNYGYTFGSGTRLTVV.